The entry below gives a single T cell receptor beta chain sequence along with its context. Its antigen remains unidentified. Base qualities are missing; no much larger clone stands one base away. The donors were healthy, HIV-negative adults with no recently reported acute infections or vaccinations. Every donor was a Caucasian adult living in Nashville, Tennessee, USA. CD4+ T cells were enriched by magnetic negative selection; naive cells were then positively selected on CD45RA, and the negative fraction formed the memory subset. Blood was collected by leukapheresis, and PBMCs were isolated by Ficoll-Histopaque density gradient centrifugation and then cryopreserved in liquid nitrogen vapor phase. Analytical flow cytometry was used to check the purity and quantity of every magnetically sorted T cell population. Genomic DNA was isolated from every sorted fraction and measured by UV absorbance on a Nanodrop 2000c.

The data belong to a study of shared clonotypes between healthy human individuals (TCRdb year 2020). General notes on the study: The cohort comprised a couple of women and three men aged 18 to 49 years. Per donor, three plates each were used for CD4 naive and CD4 memory, two for CD8 naive, and one for CD8 memory. The study deeply sequenced blood TCR repertoires of about 5 healthy adults to estimate repertoire size and the extent of clonotype sharing between individuals. To increase sequencing depth and limit assay-specific biases, different laboratories used diverse techniques to prepare libraries and sequence TCR repertoires. Leukapheresis yielded between about 0.9 and 9 billion PBMCs per donor. What the research found in general, with its limitations: When a handful of donors were compared, the shared fraction of clonotypes was about 5.5% for naive CD4, 3.5% to 4% for naive CD8, about 2.5% for memory CD4, and around 0.4% for memory CD8. Incomplete sequencing was indicated by rarefaction of sorted-subset datasets, despite the large sequencing depth. Compared with non-shared clonotypes, clonotypes shared by all four sorted-subset donors had higher generation probabilities. Sampling was restricted to blood, and TCR repertoires in tissues likely differ from the TCR repertoires found in blood. Pairwise subsampling led to the expectation that sequencing depth would affect the degree of clonotype sharing among donors. Naive subsets generally had larger estimated clonotype richness than memory subsets did. Because the study included only a small number of donors, the genetic and exposure-history diversity represented was limited.

Using the deep immunoSEQ assay, TCR CDR3 regions were amplified from genomic DNA by multiplex PCR. Genomic DNA extracted from each cell subset was distributed evenly over all wells of several immunoSEQ 96-well plates, and each plate served as one replicate. For sorted subsets, around 200 ng genomic DNA, equal to about 30,000 T cell genomes, was loaded into each replicate PCR. Purified libraries were quantified with a Qubit 3.0 fluorometer, sized on a Bioanalyzer 2100, and re-quantified with the KAPA Library Quantification kit. Every immunoSEQ 96-well plate was sequenced on a dedicated single-read 150-cycle Illumina NextSeq 550 flow cell. The original methods were these. Because the immunoSEQ output included only junctional sequences and no quality scores, the filtering could not be the same as the filtering used for full-length reads. Sequences were annotated with PyIR, a Python wrapper for IgBLAST v1.9, and V/J genes and CDR3 were assigned using IMGT germline references. Reads were removed for weak V/J assignments (E-value above 1e-6), missing CDR3, stop codons, out-of-frame junctions, or ambiguous translated residues. V3J clonotypes were defined as sequences sharing an identical inferred V gene, J gene, and CDR3 amino acid sequence. The percentage overlap between two repertoires was calculated by dividing the number of shared unique clonotypes by the size of the smaller repertoire. Richness of each repertoire was evaluated using RTK rarefaction, the Chao1 estimator, and Recon v2.1 estimates of unobserved clonotypes. OLGA was used to compute generation probabilities for all TCRbeta clonotypes that the gDNA method yielded from a handful of donors. The table comes from immuneACCESS by way of TCRdb, which keeps in-frame sequences with V and J called. Part of the clones is missing from these tables; in studies checked, under half for an unresolved V gene and the rest for unknown reasons. V and J calls plus clone size are reproduced from that table; the DNA served to infer D and trimming. The sample contains millions of clones, just over 90% of them found a single time. Together, the top ten hold about 0.37% of the sample.

The receptor was derived from a young man in good health. Some clones in this sample may be carry-over from other donors' samples. Sequencing was performed on naive CD4+ T cells from PBMCs. The cell subset or site label here, explained by the study, means: CD45RA+ positively selected.

The nucleotide sequence is given as TGTGCCACCAAGTGGACAGGAGATCACACCGGGGAGCTGTTTTTT. This sequence encodes CATKWTGDHTGELFF. Recombination connected TRBV6-1 to TRBJ2-2; TRBD1 agrees with 7 junctional bases. The germline V gene specifies MNHNS as CDR1 and SASEGT as CDR2. Including cysteine and phenylalanine, the CDR3 has 15 amino acids. Kept here is only the CDR3 DNA, which spans 45 bases and is read in frame from base 1. V loses 10 bases at its end and J loses 3 bases; junction bases beyond the gene matches: 11.